This T cell receptor beta chain was found in a study of blood T cell repertoires in COVID-19. Study in general: Donors in the United States, Italy and Spain gave samples during acute or convalescent COVID-19. T cells, B-cell-depleted T cells, or PBMCs supplied cDNA or gDNA.

Per the study methods: From reference gene primer amplification, estimates of nucleated cell counts were derived. The protocol was immunoSEQ multiplex PCR, while the TCRdb copy is restricted to in-frame clones and leaves out a portion. That table gives V, J and clone size, and the DNA gave D and trimming. The sample has 110,000 or so clones; 70% to 90% are singletons. Germline V gives CDR1 KGHSH, CDR2 LQKENI. V shed 4 bases, J shed 4 bases, and the junction held 6 bases outside the gene matches. The CDR3 runs to 15 residues. The chain combines TRBV18 with TRBJ2-1, with 8 positions matching TRBD1. The clonotype originates from a middle-aged man with acute or convalescent COVID-19. Sequencing was carried out using peripheral blood. The CDR3 DNA sequence: TGTGCCAGCTCACTGGACAGGGCGGGGTACAATGAGCAGTTCTTC. It specifies CASSLDRAGYNEQFF.